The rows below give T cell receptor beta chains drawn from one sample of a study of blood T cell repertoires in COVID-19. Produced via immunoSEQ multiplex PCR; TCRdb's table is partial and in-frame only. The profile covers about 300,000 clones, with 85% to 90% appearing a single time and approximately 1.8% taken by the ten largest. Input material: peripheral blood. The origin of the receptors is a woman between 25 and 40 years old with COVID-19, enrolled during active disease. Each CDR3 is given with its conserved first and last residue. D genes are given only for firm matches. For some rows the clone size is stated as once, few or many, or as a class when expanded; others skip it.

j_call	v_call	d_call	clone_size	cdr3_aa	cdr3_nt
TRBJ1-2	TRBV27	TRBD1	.	CASSPRQGDYGYTF	TGTGCCAGCAGCCCTAGACAGGGTGACTATGGCTACACCTTC
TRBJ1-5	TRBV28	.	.	CASSFTRGPQHF	TGTGCCAGCAGTTTTACAAGAGGTCCCCAGCATTTT
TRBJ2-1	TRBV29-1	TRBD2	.	CSVSGGNNNEQFF	TGCAGCGTGAGCGGGGGGAATAACAATGAGCAGTTCTTC
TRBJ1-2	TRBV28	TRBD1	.	CASTSPGQGHGYTF	TGTGCCAGCACCAGCCCGGGACAGGGTCATGGCTACACCTTC
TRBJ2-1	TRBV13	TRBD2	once	CASSLSTSGGSEQFF	TGTGCCAGCAGCTTATCGACTAGCGGGGGCTCTGAGCAGTTCTTC
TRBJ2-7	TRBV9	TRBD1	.	CASSAPRTGGTYEQYF	TGTGCCAGCAGCGCCCCCCGGACAGGGGGGACGTACGAGCAGTACTTC
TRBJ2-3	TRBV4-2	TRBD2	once	CASSQGVRIAGGTDTQYF	TGTGCCAGCAGCCAAGGTGTTAGGATTGCGGGGGGTACAGATACGCAGTATTTT
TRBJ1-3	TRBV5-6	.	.	CASSLDFQGRNTIYF	TGTGCCAGCAGCTTGGATTTTCAGGGGAGAAACACCATATATTTT
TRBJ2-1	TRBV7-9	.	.	CASINRIGYNEQFF	TGTGCCAGCATAAACAGGATAGGGTACAATGAGCAGTTCTTC
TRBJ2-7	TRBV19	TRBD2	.	CASSFGTSGEQYF	TGTGCCAGTAGTTTCGGGACTAGCGGCGAGCAGTACTTC
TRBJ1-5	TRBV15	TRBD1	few	CATSPWGQGDQPQHF	TGTGCCACCAGCCCATGGGGACAGGGGGACCAGCCCCAGCATTTT
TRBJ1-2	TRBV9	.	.	CASSVDRSNYGYTF	TGTGCCAGCAGCGTCGACAGGTCTAACTATGGCTACACCTTC
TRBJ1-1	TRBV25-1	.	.	CASSEWEGSEAFF	TGTGCCAGCAGTGAATGGGAGGGGTCTGAAGCTTTCTTT
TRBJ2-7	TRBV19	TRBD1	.	CASSTRTGYEQYF	TGTGCCAGTAGTACCCGGACAGGATACGAGCAGTACTTC
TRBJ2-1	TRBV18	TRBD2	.	CASSPPGTSLHEQFF	TGTGCCAGCTCACCACCGGGGACTAGTTTACATGAGCAGTTCTTC
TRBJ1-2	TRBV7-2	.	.	CASSFNRANYGYTF	TGTGCCAGCAGCTTCAACAGAGCTAACTATGGCTACACCTTC
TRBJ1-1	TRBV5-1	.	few	CASSLGHKNTEAFF	TGCGCCAGCAGCTTGGGACACAAGAACACTGAAGCTTTCTTT
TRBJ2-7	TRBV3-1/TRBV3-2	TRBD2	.	CASSHSSGLGYEQYF	TGTGCCAGCAGCCACTCATCGGGACTAGGCTACGAGCAGTACTTC